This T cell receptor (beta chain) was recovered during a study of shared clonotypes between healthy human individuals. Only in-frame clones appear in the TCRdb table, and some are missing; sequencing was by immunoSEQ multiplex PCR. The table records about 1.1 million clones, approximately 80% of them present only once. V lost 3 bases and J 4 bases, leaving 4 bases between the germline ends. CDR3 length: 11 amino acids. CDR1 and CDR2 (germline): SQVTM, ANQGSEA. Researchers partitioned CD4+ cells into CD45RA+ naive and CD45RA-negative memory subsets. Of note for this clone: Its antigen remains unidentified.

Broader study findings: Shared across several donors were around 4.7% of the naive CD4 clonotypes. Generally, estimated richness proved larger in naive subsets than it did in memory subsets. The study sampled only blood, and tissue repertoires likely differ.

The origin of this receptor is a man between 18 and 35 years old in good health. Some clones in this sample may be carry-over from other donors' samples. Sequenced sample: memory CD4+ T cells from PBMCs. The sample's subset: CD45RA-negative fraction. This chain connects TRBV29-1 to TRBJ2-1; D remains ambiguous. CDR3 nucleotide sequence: TGCAGCGTTGATGTATACAATGAGCAGTTCTTC. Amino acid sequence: CSVDVYNEQFF.